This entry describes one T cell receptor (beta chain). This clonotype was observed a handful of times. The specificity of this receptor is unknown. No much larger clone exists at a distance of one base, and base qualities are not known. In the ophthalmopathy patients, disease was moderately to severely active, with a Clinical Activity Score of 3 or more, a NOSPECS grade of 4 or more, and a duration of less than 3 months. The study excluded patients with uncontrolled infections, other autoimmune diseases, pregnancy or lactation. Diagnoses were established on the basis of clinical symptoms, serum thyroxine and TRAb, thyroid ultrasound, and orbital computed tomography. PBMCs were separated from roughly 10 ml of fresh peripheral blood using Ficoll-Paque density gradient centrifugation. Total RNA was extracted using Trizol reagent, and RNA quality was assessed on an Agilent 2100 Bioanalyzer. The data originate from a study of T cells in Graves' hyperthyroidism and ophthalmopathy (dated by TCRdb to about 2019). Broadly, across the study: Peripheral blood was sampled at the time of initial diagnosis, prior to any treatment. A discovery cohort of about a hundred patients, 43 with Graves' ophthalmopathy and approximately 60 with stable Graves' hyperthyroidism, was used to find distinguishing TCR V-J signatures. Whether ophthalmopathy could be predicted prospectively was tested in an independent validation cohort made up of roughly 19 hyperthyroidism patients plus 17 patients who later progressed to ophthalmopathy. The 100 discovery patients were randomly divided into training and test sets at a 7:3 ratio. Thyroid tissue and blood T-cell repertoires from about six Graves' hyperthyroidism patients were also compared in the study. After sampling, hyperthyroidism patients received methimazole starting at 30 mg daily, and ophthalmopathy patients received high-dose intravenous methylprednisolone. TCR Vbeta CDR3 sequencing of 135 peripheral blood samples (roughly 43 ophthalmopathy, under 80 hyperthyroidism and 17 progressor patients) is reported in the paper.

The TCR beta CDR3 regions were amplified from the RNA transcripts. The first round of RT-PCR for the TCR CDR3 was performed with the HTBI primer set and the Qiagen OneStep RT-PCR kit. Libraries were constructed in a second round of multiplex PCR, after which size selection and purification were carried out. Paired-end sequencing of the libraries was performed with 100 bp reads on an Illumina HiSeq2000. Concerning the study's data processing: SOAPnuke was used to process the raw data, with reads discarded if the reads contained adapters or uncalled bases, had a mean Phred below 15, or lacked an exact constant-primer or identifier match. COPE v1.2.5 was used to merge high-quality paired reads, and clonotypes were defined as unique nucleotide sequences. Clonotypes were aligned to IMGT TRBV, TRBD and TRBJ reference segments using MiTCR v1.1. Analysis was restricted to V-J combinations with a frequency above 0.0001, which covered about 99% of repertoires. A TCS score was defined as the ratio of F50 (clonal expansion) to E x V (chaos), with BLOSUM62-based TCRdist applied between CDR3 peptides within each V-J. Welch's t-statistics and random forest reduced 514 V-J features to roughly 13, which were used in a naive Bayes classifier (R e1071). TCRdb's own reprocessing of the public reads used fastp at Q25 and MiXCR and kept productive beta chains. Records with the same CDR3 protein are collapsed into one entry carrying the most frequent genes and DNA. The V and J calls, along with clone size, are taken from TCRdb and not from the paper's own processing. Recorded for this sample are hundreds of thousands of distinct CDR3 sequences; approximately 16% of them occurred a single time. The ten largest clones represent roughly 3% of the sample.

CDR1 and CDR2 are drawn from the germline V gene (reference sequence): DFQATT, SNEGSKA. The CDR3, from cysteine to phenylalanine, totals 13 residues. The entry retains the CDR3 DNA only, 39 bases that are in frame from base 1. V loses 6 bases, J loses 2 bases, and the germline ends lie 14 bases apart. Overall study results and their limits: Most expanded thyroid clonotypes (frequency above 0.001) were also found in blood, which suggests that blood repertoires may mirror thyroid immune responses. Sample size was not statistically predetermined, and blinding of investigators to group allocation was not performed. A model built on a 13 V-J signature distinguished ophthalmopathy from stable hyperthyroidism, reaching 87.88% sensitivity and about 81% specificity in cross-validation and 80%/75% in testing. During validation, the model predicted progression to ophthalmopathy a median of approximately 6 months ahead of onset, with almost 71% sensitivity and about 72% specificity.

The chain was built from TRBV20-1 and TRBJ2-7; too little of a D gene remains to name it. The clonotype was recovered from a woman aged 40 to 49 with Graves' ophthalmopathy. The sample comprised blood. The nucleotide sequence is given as TGCAGTGCGACCTTCGGCGGCACCTACGAGCAGTACTTC. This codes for CSATFGGTYEQYF.